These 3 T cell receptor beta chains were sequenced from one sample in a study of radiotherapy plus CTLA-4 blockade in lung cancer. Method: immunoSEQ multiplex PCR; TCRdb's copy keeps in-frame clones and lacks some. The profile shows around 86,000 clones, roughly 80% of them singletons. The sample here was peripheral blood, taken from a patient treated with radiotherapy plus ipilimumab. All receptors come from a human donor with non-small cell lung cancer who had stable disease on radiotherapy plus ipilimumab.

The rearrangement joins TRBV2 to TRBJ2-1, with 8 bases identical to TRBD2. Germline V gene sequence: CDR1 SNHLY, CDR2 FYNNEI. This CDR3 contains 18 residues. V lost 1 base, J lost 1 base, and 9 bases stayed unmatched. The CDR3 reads CASSEGSGTHRSYNEQFF. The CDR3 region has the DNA TGTGCCAGCAGTGAAGGTAGCGGGACACATCGATCCTACAATGAGCAGTTCTTC.

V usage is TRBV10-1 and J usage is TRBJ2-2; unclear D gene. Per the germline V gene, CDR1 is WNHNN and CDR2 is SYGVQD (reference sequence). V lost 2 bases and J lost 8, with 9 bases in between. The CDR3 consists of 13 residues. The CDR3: CASSETGTGELFF. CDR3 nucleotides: TGCGCCAGCAGTGAGACCGGAACGGGGGAGCTGTTTTTT.

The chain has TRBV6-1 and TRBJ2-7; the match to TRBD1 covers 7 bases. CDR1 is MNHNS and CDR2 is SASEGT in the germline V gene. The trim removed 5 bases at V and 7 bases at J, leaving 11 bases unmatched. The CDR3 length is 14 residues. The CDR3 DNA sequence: TGTGCCAGCAGTACCGGGACAGCTAAGTGGGAGCAGTACTTC. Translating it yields CASSTGTAKWEQYF.